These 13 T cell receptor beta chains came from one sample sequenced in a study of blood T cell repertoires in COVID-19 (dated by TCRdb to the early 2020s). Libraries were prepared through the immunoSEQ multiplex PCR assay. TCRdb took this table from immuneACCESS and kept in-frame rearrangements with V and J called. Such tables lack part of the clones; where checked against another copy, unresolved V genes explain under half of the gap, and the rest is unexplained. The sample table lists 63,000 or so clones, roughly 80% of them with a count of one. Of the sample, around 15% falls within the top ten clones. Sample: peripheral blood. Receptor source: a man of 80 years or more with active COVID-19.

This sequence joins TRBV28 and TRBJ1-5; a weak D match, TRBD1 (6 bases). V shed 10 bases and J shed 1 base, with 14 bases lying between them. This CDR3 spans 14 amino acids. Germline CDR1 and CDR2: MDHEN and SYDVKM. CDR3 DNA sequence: TGTGCCATCATGATGGGGGCGAGCAATCAGCCCCAGCATTTT. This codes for CAIMMGASNQPQHF.

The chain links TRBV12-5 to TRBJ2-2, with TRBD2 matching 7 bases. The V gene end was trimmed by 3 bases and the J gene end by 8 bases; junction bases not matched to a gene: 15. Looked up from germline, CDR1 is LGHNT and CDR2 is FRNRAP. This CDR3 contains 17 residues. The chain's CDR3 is CASGLSYGGRQVGELFF. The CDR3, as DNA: TGTGCTAGTGGTTTAAGTTATGGCGGGAGACAAGTAGGGGAGCTGTTTTTT. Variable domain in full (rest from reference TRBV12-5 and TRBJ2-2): DARVTQTPRHKVTEMGQEVTMRCQPILGHNTVFWYRQTMMQGLELLAYFRNRAPLDDSGMPKDRFSAEMPDATLATLKIQPSEPRDSAVYFCASGLSYGGRQVGELFFGEGSRLTVL.

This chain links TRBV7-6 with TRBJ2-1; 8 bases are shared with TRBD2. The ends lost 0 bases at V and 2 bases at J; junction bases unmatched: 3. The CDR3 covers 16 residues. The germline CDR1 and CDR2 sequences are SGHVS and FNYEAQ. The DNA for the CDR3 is TGTGCCAGCAGCTTAGCGGGTAGCGGGACCTACAATGAGCAGTTCTTC. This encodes CASSLAGSGTYNEQFF.

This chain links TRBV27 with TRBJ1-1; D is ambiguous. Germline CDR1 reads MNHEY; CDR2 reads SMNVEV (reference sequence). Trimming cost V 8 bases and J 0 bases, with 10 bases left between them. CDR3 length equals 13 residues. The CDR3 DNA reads TGTGCCAGCCGCGGGCTCGTGAACACTGAAGCTTTCTTT. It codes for CASRGLVNTEAFF.

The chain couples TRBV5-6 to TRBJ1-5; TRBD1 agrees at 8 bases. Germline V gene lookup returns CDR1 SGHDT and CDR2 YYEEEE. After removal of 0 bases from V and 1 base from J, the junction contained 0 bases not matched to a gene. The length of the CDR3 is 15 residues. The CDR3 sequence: CASSLDRGSNQPQHF. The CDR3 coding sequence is TGTGCCAGCAGCTTGGACAGGGGGAGCAATCAGCCCCAGCATTTT.

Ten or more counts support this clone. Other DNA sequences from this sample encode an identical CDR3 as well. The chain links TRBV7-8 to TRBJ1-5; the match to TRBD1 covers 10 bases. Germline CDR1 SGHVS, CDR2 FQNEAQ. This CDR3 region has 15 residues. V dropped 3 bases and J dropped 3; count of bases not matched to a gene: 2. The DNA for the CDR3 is TGTGCCAGCAGCTTGGGGACAGGGGACAATCAGCCCCAGCATTTT. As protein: CASSLGTGDNQPQHF.

CDR3 in DNA: TGCGCCAGCAGCCAAGAGGACAGGAAGAACACTGAAGCTTTCTTT. This gives the protein CASSQEDRKNTEAFF. V usage is TRBV4-3 and J usage is TRBJ1-1; TRBD1 agrees at 7 bases. This CDR3 comprises 15 residues. The germline V gene encodes CDR1 LGHNA and CDR2 YSLEER. V dropped 0 bases and J dropped 1; count of bases not matched to a gene: 2.

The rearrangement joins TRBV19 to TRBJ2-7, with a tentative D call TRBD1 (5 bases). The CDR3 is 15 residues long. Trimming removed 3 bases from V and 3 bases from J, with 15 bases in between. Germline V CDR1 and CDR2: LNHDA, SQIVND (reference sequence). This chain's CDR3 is CASSITGQSGYEQYF. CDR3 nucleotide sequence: TGTGCCAGTAGTATTACCGGACAAAGTGGCTACGAGCAGTACTTC.

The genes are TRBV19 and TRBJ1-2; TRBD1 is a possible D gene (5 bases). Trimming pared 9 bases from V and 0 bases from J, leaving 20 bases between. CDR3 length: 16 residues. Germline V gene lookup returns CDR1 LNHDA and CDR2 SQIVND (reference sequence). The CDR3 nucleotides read TGTGCCAGAACCCACGACCGGGGGATAGCTAACTATGGCTACACCTTC. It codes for CARTHDRGIANYGYTF.

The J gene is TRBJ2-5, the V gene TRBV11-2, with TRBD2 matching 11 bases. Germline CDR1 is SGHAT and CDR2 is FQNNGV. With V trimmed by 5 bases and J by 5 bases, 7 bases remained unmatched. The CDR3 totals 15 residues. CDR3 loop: CASSASTSGGETQYF. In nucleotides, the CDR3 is TGTGCCAGCAGCGCCTCAACTAGCGGGGGTGAGACCCAGTACTTC.

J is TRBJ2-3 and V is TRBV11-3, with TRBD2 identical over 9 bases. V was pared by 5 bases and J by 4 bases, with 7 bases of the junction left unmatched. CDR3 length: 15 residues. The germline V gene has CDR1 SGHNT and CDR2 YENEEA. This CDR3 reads CASSTRTSAADTQYF. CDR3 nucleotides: TGTGCCAGCAGCACCCGGACTAGCGCGGCAGATACGCAGTATTTT.

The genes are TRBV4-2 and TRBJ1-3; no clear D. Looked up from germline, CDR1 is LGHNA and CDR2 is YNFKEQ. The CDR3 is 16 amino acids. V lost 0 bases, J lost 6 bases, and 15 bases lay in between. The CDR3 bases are TGTGCCAGCAGCCAAGAACTCCGGGCGGGTATAAACACCATATATTTT. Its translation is CASSQELRAGINTIYF.

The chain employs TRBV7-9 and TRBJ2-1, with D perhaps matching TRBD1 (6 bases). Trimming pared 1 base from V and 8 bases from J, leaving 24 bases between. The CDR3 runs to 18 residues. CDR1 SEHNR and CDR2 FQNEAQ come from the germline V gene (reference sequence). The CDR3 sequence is CASSLGAMGGPGDDEQFF. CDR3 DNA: TGTGCCAGCAGCTTAGGTGCCATGGGTGGGCCAGGGGACGATGAGCAGTTCTTC.